A selection of T cell receptor beta chains follows, all from one sample in a study of blood T cell repertoires in COVID-19. Sequenced by immunoSEQ multiplex PCR; TCRdb stores in-frame clones only, minus some. The table records about 200,000 clones, under 90% of them present only once. The sample was peripheral blood. The receptors were sampled from a man between 60 and 75 years old who had recovered from COVID-19. CDR3s include the opening cysteine and the closing phenylalanine or tryptophan.

>TRBJ1-1|TRBV10-3
CAISGYDRFTEAFF
>TRBJ2-7|TRBV5-4
CASSVGTSGFYEQYF
>TRBJ2-5|TRBV5-1
CASSLGAPRAQETQYF
>TRBJ1-1|TRBV19
CASSPQHPLTQAFF
>TRBJ2-1|TRBV19
CASSIRGGTFNEQFF
>TRBJ1-2|TRBV5-1
CASSFAGTEYGYTF
>TRBJ1-3|TRBV29-1
CSVLQGGNTIYF
>TRBJ1-5|TRBV2
CASSGNRGEQPQHF
>TRBJ2-7|TRBV4-3
CASSQEIPGEQYF
>TRBJ2-7|TRBV18
CASSNDRAYEQYF
>TRBJ2-7|TRBV11-2
CASRKPGQGVYEQYF
>TRBJ1-4|TRBV5-5
CASSSRTGFNEKLFF
>TRBJ1-2|TRBV27
CASSPRGANYGYTF
>TRBJ2-7|TRBV14
CASTPGGGSYEQYF
>TRBJ1-6|TRBV2
CASSIDGTGNNSPLHF
>TRBJ1-2|TRBV5-5
CASSFVTGRLNYGYTF
>TRBJ2-1|TRBV6-5
CASSYSRENEQFF
>TRBJ1-6|TRBV10-3
CAISRTADGSPLHF
>TRBJ2-3|TRBV10-3
CAISERIPGVASTDTQYF
>TRBJ2-7|TRBV4-3
CASSQDSGYEQYF
>TRBJ1-3|TRBV10-1
CATYPGTVGNTIYF
>TRBJ2-6|TRBV4-2
CASSQDRQSGANVLTF
>TRBJ2-1|TRBV18
CASSPLSGLNEQFF